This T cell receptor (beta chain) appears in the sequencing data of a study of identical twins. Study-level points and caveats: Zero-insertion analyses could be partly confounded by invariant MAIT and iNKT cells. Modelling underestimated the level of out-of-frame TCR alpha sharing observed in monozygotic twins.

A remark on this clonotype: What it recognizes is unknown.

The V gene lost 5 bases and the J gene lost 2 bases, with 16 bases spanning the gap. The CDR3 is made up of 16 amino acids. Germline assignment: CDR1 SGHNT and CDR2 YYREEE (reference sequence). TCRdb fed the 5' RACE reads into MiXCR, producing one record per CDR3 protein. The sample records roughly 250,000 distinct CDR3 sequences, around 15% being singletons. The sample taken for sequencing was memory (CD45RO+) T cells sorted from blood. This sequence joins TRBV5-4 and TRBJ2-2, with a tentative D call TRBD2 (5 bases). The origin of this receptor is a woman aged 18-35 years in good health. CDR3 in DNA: TGTGCCAGCAGACCTAGGACCGGAGGAAACACCGGGGAGCTGTTTTTT. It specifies CASRPRTGGNTGELFF.